A single sample gave rise to the 10 T cell receptor beta chains below, sequenced in a study of tumor and adjacent non-tumor tissue in lung cancer. The template was RNA from unsorted bulk tissue. TCRbeta libraries were built with three rounds of nested PCR, modified from ARM-PCR. TCRdb re-called the multiplex PCR reads with MiXCR, one entry per CDR3 protein. This table holds some 80,000 distinct CDR3 sequences, around 70% found once. The sample consisted of lung tumor tissue. Receptor source: a woman aged 40 to 49 with non-small cell lung cancer.

This clonotype has just a few counts. The junction departs from germline at one end; a sequencing error may be responsible. The chain combines TRBV4-1 with TRBJ2-1; TRBD1 aligns across 7 bases. The CDR3 extends over 15 amino acids. Germline assignment: CDR1 MGHRA and CDR2 YSYEKL. The CDR3 reads CASSPGRQGYSEQFF. CDR3 DNA: TGCGCCAGTAGCCCCGGAAGACAGGGCTACAGTGAGCAGTTCTTC.

This clonotype was detected many times. The J gene is TRBJ1-4, the V gene TRBV20-1; 7 bases fit TRBD1. V shed 0 bases, J shed 8 bases, and the junction held 6 bases outside the gene matches. Germline V gene lookup returns CDR1 DFQATT and CDR2 SNEGSKA (reference sequence). There are 14 residues in the CDR3. The CDR3, as DNA: TGCAGTGCTAGAGATTACGGCAGGGGGGAAAAACTGTTTTTT. Its translation is CSARDYGRGEKLFF.

This chain links TRBV20-1 with TRBJ2-7; 7 bases agree with TRBD1. V dropped 5 bases and J dropped 4; count of bases not matched to a gene: 11. Germline CDR1 and CDR2: DFQATT and SNEGSKA (reference sequence). The CDR3 consists of 14 residues. The CDR3 region is CSAGRDSVSYEQYF. CDR3 bases: TGCAGTGCTGGCCGGGACAGTGTCTCATACGAGCAGTACTTC.

This clonotype was seen just once. A read error may be the cause here, since a much bigger clone is one base away. This chain joins TRBV20-1 and TRBJ2-7; D gene unclear. Per the germline V gene, CDR1 is DFQATT and CDR2 is SNEGSKA (reference sequence). CDR3 length: 11 amino acids. The CDR3 DNA follows: TGCAGTGGGGTGAAATCCTACAAGCAGTACTTC. Translation gives CSGVKSYKQYF.

This clonotype was detected only once. This rearrangement joins TRBV11-2 to TRBJ2-7; the D gene could be TRBD1 or TRBD2 (5 bases each). The germline CDR1 and CDR2 sequences are SGHAT and FQNNGV. Trimming left V 5 bases short and J 6 bases short, with 20 bases between. The CDR3 has 15 amino acids. The CDR3 spells CASSPGIGVSPEQYF. CDR3 sequence (DNA): TGTGCCAGCAGCCCCGGGATAGGGGTATCCCCCGAGCAGTACTTC.

The sample holds many counts of this clonotype. V and J are TRBV29-1 and TRBJ2-4; D is possibly TRBD1 (7 bases). V was trimmed by 4 bases and J by 8 bases, leaving 21 bases between them. Germline V gene sequence: CDR1 SQVTM, CDR2 ANQGSEA. The CDR3 runs to 15 residues. The CDR3 DNA follows: TGCAGCGTTGGGGGACTGACAGGGAGTAGGCACATTCAGTACTTC. This translates into CSVGGLTGSRHIQYF.

V gene TRBV20-1 combines with J gene TRBJ1-2, with 10 bases matching TRBD1. Germline V lookup: CDR1 DFQATT, CDR2 SNEGSKA (reference sequence). With 6 bases clipped from V and 7 bases from J, the junction kept 8 bases outside the gene matches. The CDR3 is 13 amino acids. The CDR3 coding sequence is TGCAGTGCACAGACAGGGGGCGCGGCTGGCTACACCTTC. This gives the protein CSAQTGGAAGYTF.

As concerns this clonotype: A read error is likely, as this CDR3 ends without the conserved phenylalanine or tryptophan. This chain joins TRBV6-5 and TRBJ2-1; 7 bases line up with TRBD1. Germline CDR1 and CDR2: MNHEY and SVGAGI. The CDR3 consists of 13 residues. V shed 7 bases, J shed 9 bases, and the junction held 9 bases outside the gene matches. The CDR3 sequence: CASIPRQGSEQFV. The CDR3 coding sequence is TGTGCCAGCATCCCCAGACAGGGTAGTGAGCAGTTCGTC.

This clonotype was recorded only once. An end of the junction does not agree with germline; a read error may underlie this. The V and J genes are TRBV12-3 or TRBV12-4 and TRBJ2-3; 10 bases match TRBD2. The CDR3 spans 15 residues. The CDR3 region is CANSLAGGNTDTQYF. CDR3 DNA sequence: TGTGCCAACAGCTTAGCGGGGGGAAACACAGATACGCAATATTTT.

This clonotype turned up a few times. A much larger clone differs from this one at a single base, so this may be a read error. V usage is TRBV5-5 and J usage is TRBJ1-1; no reliable D call. This CDR3 is 13 amino acids long. Germline assignment: CDR1 SGHKS and CDR2 YYEKEE (reference sequence). The CDR3 bases are TGTGCCAGCAACTTGGCCAGGTACACTGAAGCTTTCTTT. Its protein is CASNLARYTEAFF.